These 18 T cell receptor beta chains share one sample of origin, sequenced in a study of a mutant IDH1 vaccine in newly diagnosed glioma. Noted time point: week 11, during vaccination. Topical imiquimod accompanied each vaccine dose, which consisted of 300 ug of mutant IDH1 20-mer peptide. What these receptors recognize is not known. Clones were read by immunoSEQ multiplex PCR, and TCRdb kept only the in-frame ones, dropping some. The sample has under 150,000 clones, roughly nine tenths seen once. The sequencing here drew on PBMCs, taken from a glioma patient whose treatment included an IDH1 peptide vaccine. The receptors were gathered from a woman between 50 and 59 years old with glioma.

The chain recombines TRBV6-1 with TRBJ1-5; D not certain. CDR1 and CDR2 (germline): MNHNS, SASEGT. The CDR3 extends over 13 amino acids. V lost 6 bases and J lost 12, with 18 bases in between. This chain's CDR3 is CASRSNGPLNQHF. In DNA, the CDR3 is TGTGCCAGCAGGAGCAACGGACCTCTGAACCAGCATTTT.

This rearrangement joins TRBV19 to TRBJ1-5; perhaps TRBD1 as D (6 bases). Trimming pared 6 bases from V and 5 bases from J, leaving 20 bases between. Germline loops: CDR1 LNHDA, CDR2 SQIVND (reference sequence). The CDR3 has 16 residues. As DNA, the CDR3 is TGTGCCAGTAGGCTAAATTCGGGGGCGTTTTATCAGCCCCAGCATTTT. It encodes CASRLNSGAFYQPQHF.

The rearrangement links TRBV9 to TRBJ2-7; 7 bases agree with TRBD1. Losses at the gene ends were 2 bases for V and 5 bases for J; bases not matched to a gene: 10. This CDR3 has 15 residues. Germline V CDR1 and CDR2: SGDLS, YYNGEE. This CDR3 is CASSVKGQIYDEQYF. The CDR3 nucleotides read TGTGCCAGCAGCGTTAAGGGACAGATTTACGACGAGCAGTACTTC.

J is TRBJ1-1 and V is TRBV19; 9 bases agree with TRBD1. V lost 7 bases and J lost 5; bases outside the gene matches: 8. Germline CDR1 is LNHDA and CDR2 is SQIVND (reference sequence). There are 14 residues in the CDR3. The CDR3 nucleotides read TGTGCCAGTAAACAGGGGGCTCTTGGGACTGAAGCTTTCTTT. Protein: CASKQGALGTEAFF.

V usage is TRBV18 and J usage is TRBJ1-6; no definite D call. This CDR3 region has 16 residues. Trimming pared 1 base from V and 4 bases from J, leaving 11 bases between. Germline V CDR1 and CDR2: KGHSH, LQKENI. The CDR3 is CASSPQDGPYNSPLHF. CDR3 bases: TGTGCCAGCTCACCACAGGACGGCCCTTATAATTCACCCCTCCACTTT.

This clone was counted a single time. V and J are TRBV4-1 and TRBJ2-1, with 13 bases aligning to TRBD2. CDR3 length equals 17 residues. V lost 5 bases to trimming and J lost 7 bases; unmatched junction nucleotides: 11. The germline CDR1 and CDR2 sequences are MGHRA and YSYEKL. CDR3 DNA: TGCGCCAGCAGCACCTACCGGACTAGCGGGAGTAGAAATGAGCAGTTCTTC. Translation: CASSTYRTSGSRNEQFF.

The chain links TRBV19 to TRBJ2-7; TRBD2 matches at 12 bases. The CDR3 is made up of 18 amino acids. CDR1 LNHDA and CDR2 SQIVND come from the germline V gene (reference sequence). V lost 3 bases, J lost 3 bases, and 12 bases stayed unmatched. For the CDR3, the DNA is TGTGCCAGTAGTATCCGGCTAGCGGGAGGGCTAGACGGCTACGAGCAGTACTTC. Amino acid sequence: CASSIRLAGGLDGYEQYF.

The chain combines TRBV29-1 with TRBJ1-1; TRBD1 matches 7 bases. The CDR3 has 13 residues. The junction had 4 bases not matched to a gene; V was cut back by 6 bases and J by 0 bases. Germline V gives CDR1 SQVTM, CDR2 ANQGSEA. CDR3 protein: CSVAGQVNTEAFF. The CDR3 DNA sequence: TGCAGCGTGGCTGGACAGGTGAACACTGAAGCTTTCTTT.

The V gene is TRBV27, the J gene TRBJ1-5; TRBD1 is a possible D gene (6 bases). The CDR3 is 15 residues long. V was pared by 4 bases and J by 2 bases, with 12 bases between. Germline V gene data show CDR1 as MNHEY and CDR2 as SMNVEV (reference sequence). The CDR3 spells CASSSGGPGNQPQHF. CDR3 DNA: TGTGCCAGCAGTTCGGGGGGGCCGGGCAATCAGCCCCAGCATTTT.

The V call is TRBV7-2, the J call TRBJ2-1; tentative D call: TRBD2 (7 bases). Germline V CDR1 and CDR2: SGHTA, FQGNSA. The CDR3 sequence is 17 residues long. Between the trimmed V and J ends, which lost 1 base and 3 bases, there was a span of 16 bases. CDR3 region: CASSLGGGEGLYNEQFF. CDR3 DNA: TGTGCCAGCAGCTTAGGCGGGGGCGAGGGTCTCTACAATGAGCAGTTCTTC.

This chain links TRBV7-3 with TRBJ2-3; 9 bases are shared with TRBD2. V gave up 8 bases and J gave up 3 bases; unmatched junction bases: 12. The CDR3 is 16 amino acids. Germline V gene lookup returns CDR1 SGHTA and CDR2 FQGTGA. CDR3 in amino acids: CASSIGSGSGTDTQYF. The CDR3 DNA is TGTGCCAGCTCCATAGGTAGCGGGAGTGGGACAGATACGCAGTATTTT.

CDR3 nucleotide sequence: TGCGCCAGCAGCTTGGCCGGGGGGCTAGCGGGAGGAGTAGACACGCAGTATTTT. This gives the protein CASSLAGGLAGGVDTQYF. V usage is TRBV5-1 and J usage is TRBJ2-3; 11 bases are shared with TRBD2. The CDR3 consists of 18 residues. V was clipped by 0 bases and J by 9 bases; unmatched bases: 15. The V gene's germline CDR1 is SGHRS and CDR2 YFSETQ.

Only one count was recorded for this clone. This rearrangement joins TRBV10-3 to TRBJ2-1, with D maybe TRBD1 (5 bases). V lost 4 bases and J lost 13, with 14 bases in between. In germline, CDR1 is ENHRY, CDR2 SYGVKD. The CDR3 runs to 12 residues. CDR3 loop: CAISAPRDKQFF. The CDR3 DNA is TGTGCCATCAGTGCCCCCAGGGATAAACAGTTCTTC.

The chain employs TRBV27 and TRBJ2-3; D ambiguous. The CDR3 extends over 14 amino acids. The germline V gene has CDR1 MNHEY and CDR2 SMNVEV (reference sequence). The V end was cut by 0 bases, the J end by 4 bases, with 8 bases between. CDR3 DNA sequence: TGTGCCAGCAGTTTATCGGCTAGTGCAGATACGCAGTATTTT. Protein: CASSLSASADTQYF.

This chain uses TRBV19 with TRBJ1-2; the match to TRBD1 covers 7 bases. V was pared by 5 bases and J by 4 bases, with 19 bases of the junction left unmatched. Germline loops: CDR1 LNHDA, CDR2 SQIVND (reference sequence). This CDR3 has 18 residues. CDR3 amino acids: CASSASREEGARGYGYTF. The CDR3 DNA follows: TGTGCCAGTAGTGCTTCCCGAGAGGAGGGGGCGCGGGGCTATGGCTACACCTTC.

The count of this clone is one. The gene calls are TRBV27 and TRBJ1-6, with 7 bases matching TRBD1. After removal of 8 bases from V and 7 bases from J, the junction contained 11 bases not matched to a gene. Germline values: CDR1 MNHEY, CDR2 SMNVEV (reference sequence). This CDR3 region has 15 residues. CDR3 loop: CASRPPGTVNSPLHF. DNA for the CDR3: TGTGCCAGCCGCCCCCCGGGGACAGTCAATTCACCCCTCCACTTT.

The chain carries TRBV10-3 and TRBJ2-7; TRBD1 is a possible D gene (6 bases). The V gene's germline CDR1 is ENHRY and CDR2 SYGVKD. The CDR3 sequence is 15 residues long. Trimming shortened V by 5 bases and J by 2 bases, and 16 bases separated the two germline ends. CDR3 residues: CAISPVTGGTYEQYF. CDR3 sequence (DNA): TGTGCCATCAGTCCCGTGACTGGGGGCACCTACGAGCAGTACTTC.

The J gene is TRBJ2-2, the V gene TRBV5-1; D is possibly TRBD1 (5 bases). Germline CDR1 SGHRS, CDR2 YFSETQ. Trimming removed 4 bases at V and 0 bases at J, with 7 bases between. The CDR3 is 14 residues long. The CDR3 loop is CASSVDTNTGELFF. The DNA of the CDR3 is TGCGCCAGCAGCGTGGACACGAACACCGGGGAGCTGTTTTTT.